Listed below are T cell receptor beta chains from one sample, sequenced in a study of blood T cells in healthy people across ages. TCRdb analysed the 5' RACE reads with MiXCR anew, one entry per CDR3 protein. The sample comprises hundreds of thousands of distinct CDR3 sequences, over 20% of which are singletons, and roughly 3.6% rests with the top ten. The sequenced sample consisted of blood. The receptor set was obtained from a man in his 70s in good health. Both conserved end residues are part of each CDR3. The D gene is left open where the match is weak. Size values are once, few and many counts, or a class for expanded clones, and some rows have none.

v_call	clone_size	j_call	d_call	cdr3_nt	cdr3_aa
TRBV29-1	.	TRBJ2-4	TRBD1	TGCAGCGTTGGGGGACAGGGGGCTGTCGCCAAAAACATTCAGTACTTC	CSVGGQGAVAKNIQYF
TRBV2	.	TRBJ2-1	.	TGTGCCAGCAGACGGAGGACCGGGGAGCAGTTCTTC	CASRRRTGEQFF
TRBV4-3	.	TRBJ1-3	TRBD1	TGCGCCAGCAGCCAAGACCTGGGGCGTGGACAGGCTGGAAACACCATATATTTT	CASSQDLGRGQAGNTIYF
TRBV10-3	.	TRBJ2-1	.	TGTGCCATCAGTGACACCTTCCAGACAGGTAGCTCCTACAATGAGCAGTTCTTC	CAISDTFQTGSSYNEQFF
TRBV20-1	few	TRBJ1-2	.	TGCAGTGCTAGGTGGCAGGCTAGCGGCTACACCTTC	CSARWQASGYTF
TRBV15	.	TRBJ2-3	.	TGTGCCACCAGCAGAGATGGGGGGAATCCAGATACGCAGTATTTT	CATSRDGGNPDTQYF
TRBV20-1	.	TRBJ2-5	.	TGCAGTGCTAGACAGTTCCAGGGTCGCGAGACCCAGTACTTC	CSARQFQGRETQYF
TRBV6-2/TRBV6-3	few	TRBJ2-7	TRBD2	TGTGCCAGCAGTCCCGGGGGGAAGCGAGTCACCTACGAGCAGTACTTC	CASSPGGKRVTYEQYF
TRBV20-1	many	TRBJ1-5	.	TGCAGTGCTAGAGACGGGGGGGGCAATCAGCCCCAGCATTTT	CSARDGGGNQPQHF
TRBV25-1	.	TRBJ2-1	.	TGTGCCAGCAGCCAATCGTTCGGGTGGGAGCAAGGCAATGAGCAGTTCTTC	CASSQSFGWEQGNEQFF